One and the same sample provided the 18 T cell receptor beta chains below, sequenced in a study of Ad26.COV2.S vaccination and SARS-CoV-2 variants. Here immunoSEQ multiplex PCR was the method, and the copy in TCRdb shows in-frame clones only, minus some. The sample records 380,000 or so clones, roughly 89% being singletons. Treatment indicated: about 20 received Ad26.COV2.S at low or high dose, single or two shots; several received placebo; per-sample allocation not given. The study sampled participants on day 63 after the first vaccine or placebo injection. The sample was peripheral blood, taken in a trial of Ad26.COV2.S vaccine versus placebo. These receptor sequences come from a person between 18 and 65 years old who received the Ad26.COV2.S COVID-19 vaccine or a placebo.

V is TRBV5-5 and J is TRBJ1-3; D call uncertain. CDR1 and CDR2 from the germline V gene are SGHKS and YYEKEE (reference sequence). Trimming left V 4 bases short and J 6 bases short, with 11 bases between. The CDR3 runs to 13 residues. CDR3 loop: CASSRYGENTIYF. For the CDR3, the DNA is TGTGCCAGCAGCCGGTATGGTGAAAACACCATATATTTT.

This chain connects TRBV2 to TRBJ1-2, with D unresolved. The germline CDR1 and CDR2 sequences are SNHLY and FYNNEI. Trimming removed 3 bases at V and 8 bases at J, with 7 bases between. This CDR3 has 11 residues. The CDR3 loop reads CASSDMRGYTF. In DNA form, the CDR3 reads TGTGCCAGCAGTGATATGAGGGGCTACACCTTC.

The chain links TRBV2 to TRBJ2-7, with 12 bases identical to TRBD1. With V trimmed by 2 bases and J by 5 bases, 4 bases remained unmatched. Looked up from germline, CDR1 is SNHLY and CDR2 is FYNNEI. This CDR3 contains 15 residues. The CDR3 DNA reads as TGTGCCAGCAGTGAATGGGACAGGGGGCGAGACGAGCAGTACTTC. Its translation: CASSEWDRGRDEQYF.

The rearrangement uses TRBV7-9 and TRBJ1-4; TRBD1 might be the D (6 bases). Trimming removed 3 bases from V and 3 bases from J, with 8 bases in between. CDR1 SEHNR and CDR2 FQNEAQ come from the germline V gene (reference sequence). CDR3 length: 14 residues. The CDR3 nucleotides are TGTGCCAGCAGCTTGGGGGCTGCTAATGAAAAACTGTTTTTT. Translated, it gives CASSLGAANEKLFF.

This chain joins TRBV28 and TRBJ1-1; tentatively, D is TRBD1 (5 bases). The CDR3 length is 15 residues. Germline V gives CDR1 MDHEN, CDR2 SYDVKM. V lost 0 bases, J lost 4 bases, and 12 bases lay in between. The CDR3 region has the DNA TGTGCCAGCAGTTTATGGGTGGGGCAGAGCACTGAAGCTTTCTTT. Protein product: CASSLWVGQSTEAFF.

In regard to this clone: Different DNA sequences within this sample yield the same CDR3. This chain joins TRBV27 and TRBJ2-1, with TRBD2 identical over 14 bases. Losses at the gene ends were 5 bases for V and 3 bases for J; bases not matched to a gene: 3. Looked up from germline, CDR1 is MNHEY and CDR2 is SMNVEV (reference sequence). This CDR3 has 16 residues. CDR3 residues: CASSPGTSGGYNEQFF. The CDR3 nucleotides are TGTGCCAGCAGTCCCGGGACTAGCGGGGGCTACAATGAGCAGTTCTTC.

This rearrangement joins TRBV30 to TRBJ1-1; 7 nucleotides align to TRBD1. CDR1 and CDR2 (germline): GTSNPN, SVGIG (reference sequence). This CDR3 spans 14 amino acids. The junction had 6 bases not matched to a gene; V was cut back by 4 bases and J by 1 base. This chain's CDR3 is CAWTLGQQNTEAFF. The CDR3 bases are TGTGCCTGGACCCTGGGACAGCAGAACACTGAAGCTTTCTTT. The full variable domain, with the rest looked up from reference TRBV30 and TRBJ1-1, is SQTIHQWPATLVQPVGSPLSLECTVEGTSNPNLYWYRQAAGRGLQLLFYSVGIGQISSEVPQNLSASRPQDRQFILSSKKLLLSDSGFYLCAWTLGQQNTEAFFGQGTRLTVV.

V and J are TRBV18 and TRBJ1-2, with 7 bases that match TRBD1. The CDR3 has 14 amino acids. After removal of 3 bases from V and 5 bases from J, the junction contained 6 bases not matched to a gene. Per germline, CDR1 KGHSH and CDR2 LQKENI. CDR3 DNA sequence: TGTGCCAGCTCACCTAATCGACAGGGATATGGCTACACCTTC. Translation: CASSPNRQGYGYTF.

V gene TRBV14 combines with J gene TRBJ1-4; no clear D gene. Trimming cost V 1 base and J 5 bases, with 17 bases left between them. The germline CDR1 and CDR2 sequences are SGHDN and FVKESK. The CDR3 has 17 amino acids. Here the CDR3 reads CASSQGRMLRGNEKLFF. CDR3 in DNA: TGTGCCAGCAGCCAAGGAAGGATGTTGCGGGGAAATGAAAAACTGTTTTTT.

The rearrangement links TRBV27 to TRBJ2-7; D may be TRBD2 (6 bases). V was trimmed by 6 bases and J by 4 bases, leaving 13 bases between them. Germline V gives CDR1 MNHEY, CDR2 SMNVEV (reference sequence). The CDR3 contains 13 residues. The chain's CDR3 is CASREGQFYEQYF. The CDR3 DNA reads TGTGCCAGCAGGGAGGGCCAATTTTACGAGCAGTACTTC.

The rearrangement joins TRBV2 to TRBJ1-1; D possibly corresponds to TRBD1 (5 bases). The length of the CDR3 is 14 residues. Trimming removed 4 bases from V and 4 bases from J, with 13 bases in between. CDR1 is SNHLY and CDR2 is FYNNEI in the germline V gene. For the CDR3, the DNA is TGTGCCAGCAGTGGTAACGTGGGGGGCACTGAAGCTTTCTTT. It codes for CASSGNVGGTEAFF.

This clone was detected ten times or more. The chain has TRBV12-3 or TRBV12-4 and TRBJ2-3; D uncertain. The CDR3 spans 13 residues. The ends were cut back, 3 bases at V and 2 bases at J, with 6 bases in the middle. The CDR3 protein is CASSFRVTDTQYF. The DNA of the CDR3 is TGTGCCAGCAGTTTTAGGGTCACAGATACGCAGTATTTT.

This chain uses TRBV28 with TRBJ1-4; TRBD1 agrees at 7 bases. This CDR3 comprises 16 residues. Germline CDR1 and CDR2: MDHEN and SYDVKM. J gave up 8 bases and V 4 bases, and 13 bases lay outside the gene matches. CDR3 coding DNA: TGTGCCAGCAGTTCGCCACTTGGACAGGACGGAGAAAAACTGTTTTTT. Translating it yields CASSSPLGQDGEKLFF.

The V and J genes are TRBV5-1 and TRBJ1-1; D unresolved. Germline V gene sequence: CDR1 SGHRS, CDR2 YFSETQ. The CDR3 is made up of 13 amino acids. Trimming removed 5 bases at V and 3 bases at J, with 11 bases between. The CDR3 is CASRGEGYTEAFF. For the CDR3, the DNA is TGCGCCAGCAGAGGTGAAGGGTACACTGAAGCTTTCTTT.

The CDR3 loop reads CSASAGVTTKQETQYF. Here the CDR3 DNA reads TGCAGTGCTAGTGCGGGGGTAACAACGAAACAAGAGACCCAGTACTTC. The V gene is TRBV20-1, the J gene TRBJ2-5; TRBD2 agrees at 7 bases. The V and J ends lost 3 bases and 2 bases, in that order; junction bases with no gene match: 12. CDR1 is DFQATT and CDR2 is SNEGSKA in the germline V gene (reference sequence). The length of the CDR3 is 16 residues.

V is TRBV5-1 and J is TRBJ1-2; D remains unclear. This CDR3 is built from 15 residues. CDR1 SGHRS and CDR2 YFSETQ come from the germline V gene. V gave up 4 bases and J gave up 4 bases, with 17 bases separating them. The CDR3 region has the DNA TGCGCCAGCAGCCTCCCTTCGGGTTTAGGCTATGGCTACACCTTC. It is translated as CASSLPSGLGYGYTF.

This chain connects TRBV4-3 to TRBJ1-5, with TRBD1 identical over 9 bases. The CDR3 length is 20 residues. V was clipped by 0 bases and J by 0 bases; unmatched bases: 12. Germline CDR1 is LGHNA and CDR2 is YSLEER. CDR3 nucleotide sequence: TGCGCCAGCAGCCAAGAACCCCCGGGACAGGGACAAGATAGCAATCAGCCCCAGCATTTT. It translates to CASSQEPPGQGQDSNQPQHF.

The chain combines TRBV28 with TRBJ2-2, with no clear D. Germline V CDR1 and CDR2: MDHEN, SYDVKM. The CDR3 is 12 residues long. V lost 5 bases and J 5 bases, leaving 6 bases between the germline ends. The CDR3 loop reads CASSLFTGELFF. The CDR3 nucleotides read TGTGCCAGCAGTCTGTTTACCGGGGAGCTGTTTTTT.